These 17 T cell receptor beta chains share one sample of origin, sequenced in a study of cytomegalovirus exposure and HLA in healthy donors. In the PCR, 60 Vbeta and 13 Jbeta primers were used. Sequencing used immunoSEQ multiplex PCR; TCRdb keeps in-frame clones, though not all of them. The data show some 90,000 clones, with approximately 77% seen just once and about a tenth held by the top ten. Sequencing was done on a sample of PBMCs. The receptors were sampled from a human donor in good health.

This chain connects TRBV29-1 to TRBJ2-5, with 12 bases matching TRBD2. The CDR3 loop spans 13 amino acids. From germline, CDR1 is SQVTM and CDR2 ANQGSEA. The V and J ends lost 8 bases and 4 bases, in that order; junction bases with no gene match: 5. CDR3 sequence: CSPSLAGGETQYF. CDR3 in DNA: TGCAGCCCCTCACTAGCGGGGGGAGAGACCCAGTACTTC.

This chain links TRBV12-1 with TRBJ2-7; the DNA was not used to check the table's D call, TRBD2. TRBV12-1 is tagged as a pseudogene. This CDR3 has 14 residues. CDR3: CASSETSGGLEQYF. CDR3 nucleotide sequence: TGTGCCAGCAGCGAGACTAGCGGAGGGCTCGAGCAGTACTTC.

The genes are TRBV9 and TRBJ2-7, with 10 bases lining up with TRBD2. With V trimmed by 6 bases and J by 10 bases, 22 bases remained unmatched. This CDR3 spans 17 amino acids. Germline V gene data show CDR1 as SGDLS and CDR2 as YYNGEE. CDR3 in amino acids: CASINKPIAGGGLGQYF. The CDR3 bases are TGTGCCAGCATAAACAAGCCCATAGCGGGAGGAGGGCTCGGTCAGTACTTC.

The chain joins TRBV10-3 to TRBJ1-2, with a tentative D call TRBD1 (6 bases). CDR1 ENHRY and CDR2 SYGVKD come from the germline V gene. The ends were cut back, 2 bases at V and 8 bases at J, with 18 bases in the middle. The length of the CDR3 is 15 residues. CDR3 DNA: TGTGCCATCAGTGAGGTGGACAGCGGTAATAGAGGCTACACCTTC. It yields the protein CAISEVDSGNRGYTF.

The chain combines TRBV15 with TRBJ1-2; tentatively, D is TRBD1 (6 bases). Trimming stripped 5 bases from V and 1 base from J, with 14 bases between. The CDR3 length is 15 residues. Looked up from germline, CDR1 is LNHNV and CDR2 is YYDKDF (reference sequence). CDR3 coding DNA: TGTGCCACCAGCTTAAGGACAGATTTTAACTATGGCTACACCTTC. As protein: CATSLRTDFNYGYTF.

The V gene is TRBV7-9, the J gene TRBJ2-2, with 7 bases that match TRBD1. The J segment lost 6 bases and the V segment lost 6 bases, leaving 7 bases of the junction unmatched. Germline CDR1 is SEHNR and CDR2 is FQNEAQ (reference sequence). This CDR3 region has 14 residues. The CDR3 here is CASRNRGEAGELFF. CDR3 nucleotides: TGTGCCAGCAGGAACAGGGGCGAAGCCGGGGAGCTGTTTTTT. The entire variable domain, with the rest obtained from reference TRBV7-9 and TRBJ2-2, is as follows: DTGVSQNPRHKITKRGQNVTFRCDPISEHNRLYWYRQTLGQGPEFLTYFQNEAQLEKSRLLSDRFSAERPKGSFSTLEIQRTEQGDSAMYLCASRNRGEAGELFFGEGSRLTVL.

CDR3 nucleotide sequence: TGTGCCAGCAGCTTGACTAGCGGGAGGGTGAATGAGCAGTTCTTC. Translated, it gives CASSLTSGRVNEQFF. The chain has TRBV5-4 and TRBJ2-1, with 13 bases fitting TRBD2. After removal of 1 base from V and 7 bases from J, the junction contained 2 bases not matched to a gene. The CDR3 loop spans 15 amino acids. The germline V gene has CDR1 SGHNT and CDR2 YYREEE (reference sequence).

This clone was seen only once. The V gene is TRBV11-3, the J gene TRBJ1-1, with D possibly TRBD1 on 5 matching bases. Between the trimmed V and J ends, which lost 1 base and 0 bases, there was a span of 6 bases. This CDR3 region has 14 residues. Germline V gene data show CDR1 as SGHNT and CDR2 as YENEEA. CDR3 loop: CASSLGGMNTEAFF. The CDR3 nucleotides are TGTGCCAGCAGCTTAGGGGGCATGAACACTGAAGCTTTCTTT.

The V call is TRBV29-1, the J call TRBJ2-2; a possible D gene is TRBD2 (6 bases). The V end lost 1 base, the J end lost 3 bases, and 6 bases lay between the germline ends. This CDR3 has 13 amino acids. From germline, CDR1 is SQVTM and CDR2 ANQGSEA. This CDR3 reads CSVEAGDTGELFF. CDR3 nucleotide sequence: TGCAGCGTTGAAGCGGGAGACACCGGGGAGCTGTTTTTT.

The chain combines TRBV19 with TRBJ2-2, with 8 bases matching TRBD1. The germline gives CDR1 LNHDA, CDR2 SQIVND (reference sequence). Trimming removed 1 base from V and 1 base from J; junction bases left unmatched: 8. The CDR3 totals 18 residues. The CDR3 DNA reads TGTGCCAGTAGTATAGCCACGGGTGGGACAGGGAACACCGGGGAGCTGTTTTTT. Its translation: CASSIATGGTGNTGELFF.

The rearrangement uses TRBV6-1 and TRBJ2-5, with a weak D call TRBD2 (5 bases). The V end lost 10 bases, the J end lost 5 bases, and 17 bases lay between the germline ends. Germline loops: CDR1 MNHNS, CDR2 SASEGT. This CDR3 spans 13 amino acids. The CDR3 reads CATRRSGLETQYF. The CDR3 DNA is TGTGCCACCCGAAGGTCGGGGTTGGAGACCCAGTACTTC.

The CDR3 sequence is CASSLVGQGGPEAFF. The CDR3 nucleotides read TGTGCCAGCAGCTTAGTGGGACAGGGGGGCCCTGAAGCTTTCTTT. V gene TRBV7-9 combines with J gene TRBJ1-1; 11 bases match TRBD1. The germline CDR1 and CDR2 sequences are SEHNR and FQNEAQ (reference sequence). The V gene end was trimmed by 1 base and the J gene end by 6 bases; junction bases not matched to a gene: 4. The CDR3 length is 15 residues.

The V and J genes are TRBV9 and TRBJ2-1; a possible D gene is TRBD2 (6 bases). Germline loops: CDR1 SGDLS, CDR2 YYNGEE. This CDR3 has 16 residues. Trimming took off 3 bases at V and 6 bases at J, with 19 bases between the two ends. CDR3 DNA: TGTGCCAGCAGCGGTTCCCGTGGTAGCGGCTTCAATGAGCAGTTCTTC. Amino acids: CASSGSRGSGFNEQFF.

This clone was recorded only once. The chain carries TRBV7-2 and TRBJ1-1; D is unclear. Between the trimmed V and J ends, which lost 3 bases and 2 bases, there was a span of 16 bases. The CDR3 totals 16 residues. Germline CDR1 is SGHTA and CDR2 is FQGNSA. CDR3 sequence reads: CASSFGPSTANTEAFF. CDR3 in DNA: TGTGCCAGCAGCTTTGGGCCCTCGACGGCTAACACTGAAGCTTTCTTT. Complete variable domain (other parts from reference TRBV7-2 and TRBJ1-1): GAGVSQSPSNKVTEKGKDVELRCDPISGHTALYWYRQSLGQGLEFLIYFQGNSAPDKSGLPSDRFSAERTGGSVSTLTIQRTQQEDSAVYLCASSFGPSTANTEAFFGQGTRLTVV.

This clone was counted once. The V call is TRBV21-1, the J call TRBJ1-5; the listed D gene, TRBD1, was not tested against the DNA. TRBV21-1 is noted as a pseudogene. The CDR3 spans 20 residues. Here the CDR3 reads CASSNDRVHRGAFSNQPQHF. CDR3 coding DNA: TGTGCCAGCAGCAACGACCGAGTCCACAGGGGAGCTTTTAGCAATCAGCCCCAGCATTTT.

V gene TRBV13 combines with J gene TRBJ1-2; D might be TRBD1 (5 bases). The V end lost 5 bases, the J end lost 1 base, and 14 bases lay between the germline ends. CDR1 and CDR2 (germline): PRHDT, FYEKMQ (reference sequence). CDR3 length equals 15 residues. Here the CDR3 reads CASSQLGGSNYGYTF. For the CDR3, the DNA is TGTGCCAGCAGCCAACTGGGGGGGAGTAACTATGGCTACACCTTC.

In the case of this clone: One end of the junction fails to match germline, which may point to a read error. V gene TRBV6-5 combines with J gene TRBJ2-7; TRBD2 is a possible D gene (5 bases). Germline assignment: CDR1 MNHEY and CDR2 SVGAGI. The CDR3 contains 15 residues. CDR3 loop: CASSYSREHSSEQYF. The CDR3 DNA follows: TGTGCCAGCAGTTACTCGAGGGAACACTCCTCCGAGCAGTACTTC.